The next 27 T cell receptor beta chains were all read from a single sample in a study of human T cells and chemical hapten exposure. Unfractionated whole blood yielded the extracted total RNA. One entry per CDR3 protein, called by TCRdb with MiXCR from the 5' RACE reads. Here the sample spans 130,000 or so distinct CDR3 sequences, around 4.4% being singletons. The source of these receptors is a female donor in good health.

This clonotype came up many times. The V call is TRBV20-1, the J call TRBJ1-5, with 8 bases aligning to TRBD1. There are 15 residues in the CDR3. The junction had 9 bases not matched to a gene; V was cut back by 6 bases and J by 2 bases. CDR1 DFQATT and CDR2 SNEGSKA come from the germline V gene (reference sequence). In nucleotides, the CDR3 is TGCAGTGCCATAGACAGGGGCGTTGGCAATCAGCCCCAGCATTTT. Its translation is CSAIDRGVGNQPQHF.

This clonotype was observed many times. This chain links TRBV10-3 with TRBJ2-7, with unresolved D. The CDR3 consists of 16 residues. Germline V gene lookup returns CDR1 ENHRY and CDR2 SYGVKD. V lost 5 bases to trimming and J lost 5 bases, with 22 bases between them. CDR3 sequence reads: CAISKLLTLSADEQYF. As DNA, the CDR3 is TGTGCCATCAGTAAACTACTAACCCTTTCCGCTGACGAGCAGTACTTC.

This clonotype has only a few counts. This chain uses TRBV7-9 with TRBJ2-1; the D gene could be TRBD1 or TRBD2 (5 bases each). Germline CDR1 SEHNR, CDR2 FQNEAQ (reference sequence). The CDR3 extends over 16 amino acids. V lost 4 bases and J 8 bases, leaving 21 bases between the germline ends. The CDR3 reads CASSSISGTWSDEQFF. The CDR3 DNA is TGTGCCAGCAGCTCAATTTCCGGGACCTGGAGCGATGAGCAGTTCTTC.

The table lists this clonotype with many counts. J is TRBJ1-5 and V is TRBV7-6, with TRBD1 identical over 8 bases. CDR1 is SGHVS, CDR2 FNYEAQ, per germline. V was clipped by 5 bases and J by 7 bases; unmatched bases: 4. CDR3 length: 13 amino acids. The DNA for the CDR3 is TGTGCCAGCAGCGACAGGGGAGGACAGCCCCAGCATTTT. It translates to CASSDRGGQPQHF.

This clonotype was detected ten times or more. The rearrangement joins TRBV18 to TRBJ2-3; D gene ambiguous. The CDR3 has 13 residues. The germline V gene encodes CDR1 KGHSH and CDR2 LQKENI. Trimming stripped 4 bases from V and 0 bases from J, with 5 bases between. The DNA of the CDR3 is TGTGCCAGCTCACGATCTAGCACAGATACGCAGTATTTT. Residues: CASSRSSTDTQYF.

This clonotype was found a few times. The V call is TRBV7-2, the J call TRBJ1-2, with D perhaps TRBD1 (6 bases). The CDR3 totals 16 residues. V lost 4 bases, J lost 1 base, and 16 bases lay in between. Germline CDR1 is SGHTA and CDR2 is FQGNSA. The CDR3 DNA is TGTGCCAGCAGCTCGAGAGGACAGCGAAATAACTATGGCTACACCTTC. Amino acids: CASSSRGQRNNYGYTF.

This clonotype occurred a few times. CDR3 nucleotide sequence: TGTGCCAGCAGCTCAGCCGGGACAGGGATAGTGGGTGAGCAGTTCTTC. Residues: CASSSAGTGIVGEQFF. The V and J genes are TRBV5-4 and TRBJ2-1, with 9 bases fitting TRBD1. The CDR3 spans 16 residues. J was trimmed by 9 bases and V by 3 bases; bases with no gene match: 13. CDR1 and CDR2 (germline): SGHNT, YYREEE (reference sequence).

The table lists this clonotype with many counts. The chain links TRBV9 to TRBJ2-5, with 11 positions matching TRBD1. Germline V CDR1 and CDR2: SGDLS, YYNGEE. There are 15 residues in the CDR3. V was clipped by 1 base and J by 5 bases; unmatched bases: 4. CDR3 protein: CASSVWTGGLETQYF. DNA for the CDR3: TGTGCCAGCAGCGTATGGACAGGGGGCCTGGAGACCCAGTACTTC.

This clonotype was seen ten or more times. The chain carries TRBV12-3 or TRBV12-4 and TRBJ1-1; 12 bases line up with TRBD1. V trimming: 6 bases; J trimming: 4 bases; junction bases outside the gene matches: 12. The CDR3 totals 17 residues. DNA for the CDR3: TGTGCCAGCAGCCCCGGGACAGGGGGCGTAGGGTTCACTGAAGCTTTCTTT. As protein: CASSPGTGGVGFTEAFF.

This clonotype was seen ten or more times. The gene calls are TRBV13 and TRBJ2-3, with D perhaps matching TRBD1 or TRBD2 (5 bases each). The V end lost 0 bases, the J end lost 1 base, and 11 bases lay between the germline ends. Germline CDR1 is PRHDT and CDR2 is FYEKMQ (reference sequence). This CDR3 is 16 amino acids long. The CDR3 region is CASSLGGTYRTDTQYF. DNA for the CDR3: TGTGCCAGCAGCTTAGGGGGGACGTACCGCACAGATACGCAGTATTTT.

This clonotype appeared many times. The genes are TRBV7-9 and TRBJ1-1; D uncertain. The V gene lost 4 bases and the J gene lost 4 bases, with 13 bases spanning the gap. CDR1 SEHNR and CDR2 FQNEAQ come from the germline V gene (reference sequence). This CDR3 is 14 amino acids long. The chain's CDR3 is CASSSAGFRTEAFF. The CDR3 DNA sequence: TGTGCCAGCAGCTCGGCCGGGTTTCGCACTGAAGCTTTCTTT.

This clonotype came up many times. The chain couples TRBV7-6 to TRBJ1-6; 8 positions agree with TRBD1. Germline assignment: CDR1 SGHVS and CDR2 FNYEAQ. CDR3 length equals 14 residues. J gave up 7 bases and V 4 bases, and 3 bases lay outside the gene matches. The CDR3 DNA follows: TGTGCCAGCAGCTCGGGACAGGAAAATTCACCCCTCCACTTT. As protein: CASSSGQENSPLHF.

In its sample, this clonotype was seen many times. The chain links TRBV27 to TRBJ2-3; tentatively, D is TRBD2 (5 bases). The CDR3 spans 16 residues. V lost 3 bases to trimming and J lost 4 bases, with 17 bases between them. The germline CDR1 and CDR2 sequences are MNHEY and SMNVEV (reference sequence). CDR3 amino acids: CASSFTLVPVSDTQYF. The CDR3 DNA is TGTGCCAGCAGTTTTACACTAGTCCCCGTCTCAGATACGCAGTATTTT.

This clonotype has ten or more counts. J is TRBJ2-3 and V is TRBV5-1; a weak D match, TRBD1 (6 bases). This CDR3 contains 15 residues. Between the trimmed V and J ends, which lost 3 bases and 1 base, there was a span of 12 bases. Per the germline V gene, CDR1 is SGHRS and CDR2 is YFSETQ. The CDR3 spells CASSSLRQGTDTQYF. As DNA, the CDR3 is TGCGCCAGCAGCTCACTTAGACAGGGCACAGATACGCAGTATTTT.

This clonotype was detected many times. V gene TRBV5-6 combines with J gene TRBJ2-3, with no clear D. The CDR3 is 13 residues long. Trimming removed 4 bases from V and 2 bases from J, with 8 bases in between. The germline V gene encodes CDR1 SGHDT and CDR2 YYEEEE. In DNA, the CDR3 is TGTGCCAGCAGCACCCCCCCCACAGATACGCAGTATTTT. It encodes CASSTPPTDTQYF. The whole variable domain, remainder taken from reference TRBV5-6 and TRBJ2-3, is DAGVTQSPTHLIKTRGQQVTLRCSPKSGHDTVSWYQQALGQGPQFIFQYYEEEERQRGNFPDRFSGHQFPNYSSELNVNALLLGDSALYLCASSTPPTDTQYFGPGTRLTVL.

This clonotype came up many times. The chain uses TRBV29-1 and TRBJ2-5; tentative D call: TRBD1 (6 bases). Trimming removed 2 bases at V and 2 bases at J, with 9 bases between. Germline V gives CDR1 SQVTM, CDR2 ANQGSEA. CDR3 length equals 13 residues. The CDR3 DNA reads TGCAGCGTTGAAAAAGGGGGTCAAGAGACCCAGTACTTC. Encoded protein: CSVEKGGQETQYF.

This clonotype appeared many times. This chain connects TRBV12-3 or TRBV12-4 to TRBJ1-2; D perhaps matches TRBD1 (6 bases). This CDR3 is 12 amino acids long. V lost 7 bases, J lost 5 bases, and 11 bases lay in between. This CDR3 reads CASTQQGYGYTF. In DNA, the CDR3 is TGTGCCAGCACCCAACAGGGTTATGGCTACACCTTC.

This clonotype was seen at least ten times. The rearrangement uses TRBV21-1 and TRBJ2-1. TRBV21-1 is described as a pseudogene. This CDR3 is 14 amino acids long. The CDR3 sequence: CASSNTSSYNEQFF. CDR3 DNA: TGTGCCAGCAGCAACACTAGCTCCTACAATGAGCAGTTCTTC.

This clonotype was counted at least ten times. The CDR3 here is CASTPRRQQDQPQHF. In nucleotides, the CDR3 is TGTGCCAGCACTCCCCGAAGGCAGCAGGATCAGCCCCAGCATTTT. This rearrangement joins TRBV7-8 to TRBJ1-5; D uncertain. V was cut by 7 bases and J by 5 bases, with 18 bases left in between. The germline V gene encodes CDR1 SGHVS and CDR2 FQNEAQ. This CDR3 has 15 amino acids.

The table lists this clonotype with many counts. J is TRBJ1-1 and V is TRBV6-1; tentatively, D is TRBD1 (5 bases). CDR1 MNHNS and CDR2 SASEGT come from the germline V gene. The CDR3 spans 15 residues. Trimming pared 3 bases from V and 1 base from J, leaving 12 bases between. CDR3 loop: CASSDPSQGNTEAFF. In nucleotides, the CDR3 is TGTGCCAGCAGTGACCCCTCCCAGGGGAACACTGAAGCTTTCTTT.

This clonotype was recorded at least ten times. V is TRBV25-1 and J is TRBJ2-3; D unclear. Germline V gives CDR1 MGHDK, CDR2 SYGVNS. The CDR3 is made up of 13 amino acids. V lost 7 bases to trimming and J lost 1 base, with 9 bases between them. Here the CDR3 reads CASILEGTDTQYF. In nucleotides, the CDR3 is TGTGCCAGCATCCTAGAAGGCACAGATACGCAGTATTTT. Full variable domain (rest looked up from reference TRBV25-1 and TRBJ2-3): EADIYQTPRYLVIGTGKKITLECSQTMGHDKMYWYQQDPGMELHLIHYSYGVNSTEKGDLSSESTVSRIRTEHFPLTLESARPSHTSQYLCASILEGTDTQYFGPGTRLTVL.

With regard to this clonotype: This sequence may be a read error, since a much larger clone differs from it by one base. V and J are TRBV20-1 and TRBJ1-1; D gene uncertain. This CDR3 contains 15 residues. V dropped 0 bases and J dropped 2 bases, with 13 bases sitting between them. The germline V gene encodes CDR1 DFQATT and CDR2 SNEGSKA (reference sequence). The CDR3 is CSARDPRGSNTEAFF. CDR3 bases: TGCAGTGCTAGAGATCCTCGGGGTAGCAACACTGAAGCTTTCTTT.

This clonotype was seen repeatedly, ten times or more. The chain combines TRBV9 with TRBJ2-7; TRBD1 agrees at 7 bases. This CDR3 contains 14 residues. Germline lookup yields CDR1 SGDLS and CDR2 YYNGEE. The trim removed 4 bases at V and 0 bases at J, leaving 4 bases unmatched. The CDR3 coding sequence is TGTGCCAGCAGCCCGAGGGACAGCTCCTACGAGCAGTACTTC. This codes for CASSPRDSSYEQYF.

There are many counts of this clonotype. The chain links TRBV20-1 to TRBJ2-1; D is perhaps TRBD2 (5 bases). V gave up 4 bases and J gave up 3 bases, with 22 bases separating them. The CDR3 loop spans 17 amino acids. Looked up from germline, CDR1 is DFQATT and CDR2 is SNEGSKA (reference sequence). CDR3 in amino acids: CSATHPVPRGDYNEQFF. CDR3 coding DNA: TGCAGTGCTACCCACCCTGTCCCCCGGGGAGACTACAATGAGCAGTTCTTC.

Ten or more counts support this clonotype. The chain couples TRBV4-2 to TRBJ1-2; a possible D gene is TRBD1 (6 bases). The germline V gene encodes CDR1 LGHNA and CDR2 YNFKEQ. Trimming removed 1 base from V and 4 bases from J, with 19 bases in between. This CDR3 comprises 17 residues. CDR3 sequence reads: CASSQGLWGAQGYGYTF. CDR3 DNA sequence: TGTGCCAGCAGCCAAGGGCTCTGGGGGGCGCAGGGCTATGGCTACACCTTC.

This clonotype was seen repeatedly, ten times or more. The gene calls are TRBV6-5 and TRBJ1-5; D unclear. Trimming shortened V by 0 bases and J by 5 bases, and 11 bases separated the two germline ends. This CDR3 is built from 15 residues. Germline CDR1 reads MNHEY; CDR2 reads SVGAGI. The CDR3 DNA follows: TGTGCCAGCAGTTACTCCTTACCGGACGATCAGCCCCAGCATTTT. Its translation is CASSYSLPDDQPQHF.

This clonotype was seen once. The V and J genes are TRBV12-5 and TRBJ2-5; 11 bases are a match to TRBD2. The CDR3 covers 16 residues. The V gene's germline CDR1 is LGHNT and CDR2 FRNRAP. Trimming removed 1 base from V and 6 bases from J; junction bases left unmatched: 7. The CDR3 protein is CASGLGSGGAPKTQYF. The CDR3 DNA reads TGTGCTAGTGGTTTGGGTAGCGGGGGGGCCCCAAAGACCCAGTACTTC.